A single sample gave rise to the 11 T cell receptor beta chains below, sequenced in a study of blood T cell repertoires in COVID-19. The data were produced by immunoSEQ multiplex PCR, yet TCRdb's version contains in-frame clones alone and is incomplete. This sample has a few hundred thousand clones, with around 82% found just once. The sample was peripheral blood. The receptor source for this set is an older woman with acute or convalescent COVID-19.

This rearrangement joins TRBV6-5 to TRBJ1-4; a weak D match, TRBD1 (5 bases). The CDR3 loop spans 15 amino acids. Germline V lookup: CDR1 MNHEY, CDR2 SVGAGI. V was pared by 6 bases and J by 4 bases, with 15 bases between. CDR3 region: CASRDSGLLNEKLFF. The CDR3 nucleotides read TGTGCCAGCAGAGATTCGGGACTACTTAATGAAAAACTGTTTTTT.

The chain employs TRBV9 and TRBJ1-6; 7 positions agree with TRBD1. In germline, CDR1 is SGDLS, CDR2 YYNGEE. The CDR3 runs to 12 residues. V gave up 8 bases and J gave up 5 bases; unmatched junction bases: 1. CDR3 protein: CASGQDNSPLHF. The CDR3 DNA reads TGTGCCAGTGGACAGGATAATTCACCCCTCCACTTT. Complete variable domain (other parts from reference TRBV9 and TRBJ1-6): DSGVTQTPKHLITATGQRVTLRCSPRSGDLSVYWYQQSLDQGLQFLIQYYNGEERAKGNILERFSAQQFPDLHSELNLSSLELGDSALYFCASGQDNSPLHFGNGTRLTVT.

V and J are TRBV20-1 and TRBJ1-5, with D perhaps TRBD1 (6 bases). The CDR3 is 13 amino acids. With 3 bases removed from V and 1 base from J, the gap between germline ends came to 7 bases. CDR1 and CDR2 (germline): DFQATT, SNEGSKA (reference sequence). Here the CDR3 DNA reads TGCAGTGCTAGTCAGGGGAGCAATCAGCCCCAGCATTTT. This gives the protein CSASQGSNQPQHF.

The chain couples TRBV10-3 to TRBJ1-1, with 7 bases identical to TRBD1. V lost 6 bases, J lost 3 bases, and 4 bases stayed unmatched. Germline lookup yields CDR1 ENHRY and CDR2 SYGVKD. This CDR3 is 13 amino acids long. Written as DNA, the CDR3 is TGTGCCATCAGAGACAGGGTCGACACTGAAGCTTTCTTT. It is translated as CAIRDRVDTEAFF.

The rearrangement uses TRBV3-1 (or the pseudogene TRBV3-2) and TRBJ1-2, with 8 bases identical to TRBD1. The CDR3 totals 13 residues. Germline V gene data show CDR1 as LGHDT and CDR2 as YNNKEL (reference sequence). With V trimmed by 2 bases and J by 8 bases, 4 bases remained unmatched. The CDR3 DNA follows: TGTGCCAGCAGCCAACCAGGGGGCGGGGGCTACACCTTC. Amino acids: CASSQPGGGGYTF.

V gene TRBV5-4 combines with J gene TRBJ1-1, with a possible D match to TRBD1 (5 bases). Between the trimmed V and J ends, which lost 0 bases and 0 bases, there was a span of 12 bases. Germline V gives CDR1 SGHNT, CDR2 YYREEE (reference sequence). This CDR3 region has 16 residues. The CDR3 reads CASSLGGTVMNTEAFF. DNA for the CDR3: TGTGCCAGCAGCTTGGGCGGGACGGTCATGAACACTGAAGCTTTCTTT.

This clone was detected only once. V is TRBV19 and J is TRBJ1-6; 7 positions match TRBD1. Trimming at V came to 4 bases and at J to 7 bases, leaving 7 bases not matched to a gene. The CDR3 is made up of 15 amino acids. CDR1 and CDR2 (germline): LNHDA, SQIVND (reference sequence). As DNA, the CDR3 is TGTGCCAGTAGTAGAACGACAGGGTGGAATTCACCCCTCCACTTT. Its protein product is CASSRTTGWNSPLHF.

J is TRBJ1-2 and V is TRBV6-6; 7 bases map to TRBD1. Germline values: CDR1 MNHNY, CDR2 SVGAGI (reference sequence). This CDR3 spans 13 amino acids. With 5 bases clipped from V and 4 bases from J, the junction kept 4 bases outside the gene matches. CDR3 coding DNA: TGTGCCAGCAGTAGAGACAGGGTCTATGGCTACACCTTC. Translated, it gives CASSRDRVYGYTF.

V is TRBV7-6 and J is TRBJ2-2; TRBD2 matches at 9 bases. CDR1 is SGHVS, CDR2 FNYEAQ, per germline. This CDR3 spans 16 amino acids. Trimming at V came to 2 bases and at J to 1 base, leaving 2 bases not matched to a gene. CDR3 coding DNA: TGTGCCAGCAGCTTAAATAGCGGGGGGAACACCGGGGAGCTGTTTTTT. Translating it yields CASSLNSGGNTGELFF.

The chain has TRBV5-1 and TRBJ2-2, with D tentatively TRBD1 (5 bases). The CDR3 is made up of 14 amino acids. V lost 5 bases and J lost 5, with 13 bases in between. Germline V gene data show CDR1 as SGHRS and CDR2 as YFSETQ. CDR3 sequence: CASSPNRLTGELFF. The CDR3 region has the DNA TGCGCCAGCAGTCCTAACAGGTTAACCGGGGAGCTGTTTTTT.

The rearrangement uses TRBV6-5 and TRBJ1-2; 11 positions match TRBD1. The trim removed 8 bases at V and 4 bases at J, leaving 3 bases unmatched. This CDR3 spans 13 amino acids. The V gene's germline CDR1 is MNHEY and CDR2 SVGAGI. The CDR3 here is CASGDRGTYGYTF. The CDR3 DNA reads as TGTGCCAGCGGGGACAGGGGGACCTATGGCTACACCTTC.